These 29 T cell receptor beta chains came from one sample sequenced in a study of T-cell memory formation after mild COVID-19 (dated by TCRdb to 2020 to 2023). The library was generated by 5' RACE. Sequencer: Illumina NovaSeq 6000. TCRdb handled the public reads itself, with Q25 trimming in fastp and clone calling in MiXCR, and kept productive beta chains. When rows share a CDR3 protein, they turn into one entry using the most common DNA and genes. The table for this sample lists 300,000 to 350,000 distinct CDR3 sequences; 14% of them were counted only once. Together, the top ten hold roughly a fifth of the sample. Source material: PBMCs or a T cell subset sorted from them (not recorded which). These receptors were obtained from a man aged 18 to 29 who had mild COVID-19 (a few samples of this study predate the infection). The sample titles of this study are shuffled in the database, so cell type and time point are left out; the donor was told from shared clones.

This clonotype turned up a few times. The chain uses TRBV6-5 and TRBJ1-2; the match to TRBD1 covers 9 bases. In germline, CDR1 is MNHEY, CDR2 SVGAGI. The CDR3 is 15 amino acids. Trimming at V came to 2 bases and at J to 7 bases, leaving 8 bases not matched to a gene. This CDR3 is CASSYNRQGDSGYTF. The DNA for the CDR3 is TGTGCCAGCAGTTACAACCGACAGGGGGACTCTGGCTACACCTTC.

V and J are TRBV3-1 and TRBJ1-5; D remains unclear. V lost 2 bases and J 7 bases, leaving 15 bases between the germline ends. Germline CDR1 is LGHDT and CDR2 is YNNKEL (reference sequence). The CDR3 is 15 residues long. The CDR3 DNA reads as TGTGCCAGCAGCCAAAATATCCGGGAGGAACAGCCCCAGCATTTT. Translation gives CASSQNIREEQPQHF.

This clonotype was seen more than once but under ten times. The rearrangement joins TRBV2 to TRBJ2-7, with TRBD1 identical over 9 bases. CDR3 size: 12 residues. Trimming took 11 bases from V and 3 from J; bases not matched to a gene: 5. Germline-derived CDR1 and CDR2 are SNHLY and FYNNEI. CDR3 in DNA: TGTGCCGGGGGACAGGGAAGCTACGAGCAGTACGTC. Translating gives CAGGQGSYEQYV.

The rearrangement uses TRBV3-1 and TRBJ1-2, with TRBD1 matching over 11 bases. The CDR3 loop spans 13 amino acids. Trimming at V came to 6 bases and at J to 7 bases, leaving 4 bases not matched to a gene. CDR1 is LGHDT, CDR2 YNNKEL, per germline (reference sequence). CDR3 nucleotides: TGTGCCAGCAGACGGACAGGGGGCGGTGGCTACACCTTC. The encoded protein is CASRRTGGGGYTF.

This rearrangement joins TRBV5-1 to TRBJ1-3; D unresolved. CDR3 size: 14 residues. Per the germline V gene, CDR1 is SGHRS and CDR2 is YFSETQ. The V end lost 6 bases, the J end lost 2 bases, and 12 bases lay between the germline ends. CDR3 protein: CASTPGPPGNTIYF. The CDR3 DNA is TGCGCCAGCACCCCGGGCCCGCCTGGAAACACCATATATTTT.

Only a few counts were recorded for this clonotype. The chain uses TRBV20-1 and TRBJ2-7, with TRBD2 matching over 10 bases. The CDR3 is made up of 13 amino acids. Germline lookup yields CDR1 DFQATT and CDR2 SNEGSKA (reference sequence). CDR3 nucleotide sequence: TGCAGCGTTCGGACTAGCGGTTCCTACGAGCAGTACGTC. This translates into CSVRTSGSYEQYV.

This clonotype was seen more than once but under ten times. V usage is TRBV5-1 and J usage is TRBJ1-6, with D possibly TRBD1 on 6 matching bases. V was clipped by 4 bases and J by 10 bases, with 18 bases between them. Per the germline V gene, CDR1 is SGHRS and CDR2 is YFSETQ. The CDR3 contains 15 residues. The DNA of the CDR3 is TGCGCCAGCAGCCTGGCGGGGGCGGGAAGATCACCCCTCCACTTT. Its translation: CASSLAGAGRSPLHF.

The chain links TRBV4-2 to TRBJ2-5; 11 bases map to TRBD2. Germline CDR1 LGHNA, CDR2 YNFKEQ. This CDR3 is 15 amino acids long. Trimming removed 0 bases from V and 7 bases from J; junction bases left unmatched: 4. The CDR3 here is CASSQDVAGGRTQYF. CDR3 bases: TGTGCCAGCAGCCAAGATGTAGCGGGGGGGCGGACCCAGTACTTC.

V and J are TRBV6-5 and TRBJ2-7; TRBD1 agrees at 7 bases. V lost 5 bases to trimming and J lost 1 base; unmatched junction nucleotides: 5. In germline, CDR1 is MNHEY, CDR2 SVGAGI. The CDR3 is 14 residues long. The CDR3 spells CASSIGTASYEQYF. Here the CDR3 DNA reads TGTGCCAGCAGTATCGGGACAGCGTCCTACGAGCAGTACTTC.

This clonotype occurred a few times. V and J are TRBV9 and TRBJ2-3, with TRBD2 matching 8 bases. V shed 0 bases and J 1 base; nucleotides not matched to a gene: 4. Germline assignment: CDR1 SGDLS and CDR2 YYNGEE. The CDR3 is 16 amino acids. CDR3 region: CASSVATGGGTDTQYF. The DNA for the CDR3 is TGTGCCAGCAGCGTAGCAACGGGGGGGGGCACAGATACGCAGTATTTT.

There are many counts of this clonotype. This chain links TRBV15 with TRBJ1-6; D is uncertain. The ends were cut back, 0 bases at V and 9 bases at J, with 3 bases in the middle. Germline V gives CDR1 LNHNV, CDR2 YYDKDF (reference sequence). This CDR3 is built from 12 residues. CDR3 region: CATSRDLSPLHF. The CDR3 bases are TGTGCCACCAGCAGAGATCTTTCACCCCTCCACTTT. Combining the CDR3 with reference TRBV15 and TRBJ1-6 gives the whole variable domain DAMVIQNPRYQVTQFGKPVTLSCSQTLNHNVMYWYQQKSSQAPKLLFHYYDKDFNNEADTPDNFQSRRPNTSFCFLDIRSPGLGDTAMYLCATSRDLSPLHFGNGTRLTVT.

The chain is built from TRBV2 and TRBJ2-3, with 11 nucleotides matching TRBD2. The CDR3 spans 15 residues. The germline V gene encodes CDR1 SNHLY and CDR2 FYNNEI. Unmatched junction bases numbered 5, after V lost 6 bases and J lost 3 bases. CDR3 nucleotide sequence: TGTGCCAGCAGACAAACTAGCGGGGGAACAGATACGCAGTATTTT. Its translation is CASRQTSGGTDTQYF.

This clonotype was seen only a few times. This sequence joins TRBV12-3 or TRBV12-4 and TRBJ1-4; D call uncertain. The CDR3 totals 16 residues. Trimming shortened V by 5 bases and J by 8 bases, and 21 bases separated the two germline ends. CDR3 amino acids: CASSLWAGILKEKLFF. CDR3 bases: TGTGCCAGCAGTCTTTGGGCCGGAATATTGAAGGAAAAACTGTTTTTT.

V is TRBV24-1 and J is TRBJ2-1; D may correspond to TRBD1 or TRBD2 (6 bases each). This CDR3 has 16 amino acids. The germline V gene has CDR1 KGHDR and CDR2 SFDVKD. The V gene lost 3 bases and the J gene lost 1 base, with 12 bases spanning the gap. The CDR3 here is CATSDPQGRSYNEQFF. CDR3 nucleotides: TGTGCCACCAGTGATCCGCAGGGGAGGTCCTACAATGAGCAGTTCTTC.

There are a few counts of this clonotype. This chain connects TRBV7-2 to TRBJ2-2; possibly TRBD2 for D (6 bases). Trimming stripped 5 bases from V and 4 bases from J, with 14 bases between. The CDR3 is 15 amino acids. Germline CDR1 is SGHTA and CDR2 is FQGNSA. The CDR3 DNA is TGTGCCAGCAGCCGATCCACTAGCCTCACCGGGGAGCTGTTTTTT. Its translation is CASSRSTSLTGELFF. The whole variable domain, filled in from reference TRBV7-2 and TRBJ2-2, reads GAGVSQSPSNKVTEKGKDVELRCDPISGHTALYWYRQSLGQGLEFLIYFQGNSAPDKSGLPSDRFSAERTGGSVSTLTIQRTQQEDSAVYLCASSRSTSLTGELFFGEGSRLTVL.

In its sample, this clonotype was seen a few times. The chain recombines TRBV20-1 with TRBJ2-5; D gene uncertain. Looked up from germline, CDR1 is DFQATT and CDR2 is SNEGSKA (reference sequence). V was cut by 1 base and J by 5 bases, with 8 bases left in between. This CDR3 has 12 amino acids. The CDR3: CSARGIGETQYF. The CDR3 bases are TGCAGTGCTAGAGGAATTGGGGAGACCCAGTACTTC.

The chain uses TRBV24-1 and TRBJ2-1, with 13 positions matching TRBD2. V dropped 2 bases and J dropped 0; count of bases not matched to a gene: 6. This CDR3 has 19 amino acids. Germline assignment: CDR1 KGHDR and CDR2 SFDVKD. The CDR3 sequence is CATSDSTSGGPSSYNEQFF. The CDR3 nucleotides are TGTGCCACCAGTGATTCGACTAGCGGGGGGCCGAGCTCCTACAATGAGCAGTTCTTC.

This clonotype was detected only a few times. The V and J genes are TRBV10-2 and TRBJ2-3; no clear D. CDR3 length: 14 amino acids. Per the germline V gene, CDR1 is WSHSY and CDR2 is SAAADI. V gave up 0 bases and J gave up 3 bases, with 7 bases separating them. CDR3 amino acids: CASSESKLTDTQYF. The CDR3, as DNA: TGCGCCAGCAGTGAGTCGAAGCTGACAGATACGCAGTATTTT.

This sequence joins TRBV2 and TRBJ2-5; TRBD1 might be the D (6 bases). Germline lookup yields CDR1 SNHLY and CDR2 FYNNEI. V lost 8 bases and J lost 4, with 26 bases in between. The CDR3 loop spans 17 amino acids. The CDR3 sequence: CASPKLREGVWIETQYF. The CDR3 DNA sequence: TGTGCCAGCCCGAAATTGAGAGAGGGGGTTTGGATAGAGACCCAGTACTTC.

This clonotype showed up just a few times. The rearrangement joins TRBV7-9 to TRBJ2-5; D gene ambiguous. The CDR3 is 14 amino acids. V gave up 5 bases and J gave up 2 bases, with 12 bases separating them. CDR1 SEHNR and CDR2 FQNEAQ come from the germline V gene (reference sequence). CDR3 coding DNA: TGTGCCAGCAGCCCCGCCAGGCCGCAAGAGACCCAGTACTTC. Its translation: CASSPARPQETQYF.

In this sample, this clonotype turned up a few times. This chain uses TRBV20-1 with TRBJ2-3; 15 bases are a match to TRBD2. Unmatched junction bases numbered 4, after V lost 3 bases and J lost 6 bases. Germline CDR1 reads DFQATT; CDR2 reads SNEGSKA (reference sequence). The length of the CDR3 is 15 residues. The CDR3 loop is CSASRTSGGGDTQYF. CDR3 nucleotide sequence: TGCAGTGCTAGTCGGACTAGCGGGGGGGGTGATACGCAGTATTTT.

The chain recombines TRBV5-1 with TRBJ2-3; 7 bases line up with TRBD2. The germline V gene encodes CDR1 SGHRS and CDR2 YFSETQ. The trim removed 4 bases at V and 2 bases at J, leaving 7 bases unmatched. The CDR3 has 15 residues. CDR3 DNA sequence: TGCGCCAGCAGCCTGAGCGGGGAATACACAGATACGCAGTATTTT. Translated, it gives CASSLSGEYTDTQYF.

This clonotype occurred a few times. The chain is built from TRBV2 and TRBJ2-4; TRBD1 is a possible D gene (5 bases). The CDR3 runs 15 residues. Per the germline V gene, CDR1 is SNHLY and CDR2 is FYNNEI. V gave up 2 bases and J gave up 4 bases, with 12 bases separating them. The CDR3 region has the DNA TGTGCCAGCAGTGAAAACAGGAGTTTAAAAAACATTCAGTACTTC. It is translated as CASSENRSLKNIQYF.

There are a few counts of this clonotype. The V and J genes are TRBV2 and TRBJ2-2; D not resolved. CDR3 size: 13 residues. The V end lost 4 bases, the J end lost 5 bases, and 8 bases lay between the germline ends. Germline values: CDR1 SNHLY, CDR2 FYNNEI. This CDR3 reads CASSGVETGELFF. In nucleotides, the CDR3 is TGTGCCAGCAGTGGGGTTGAAACCGGGGAGCTGTTTTTT.

This chain joins TRBV10-3 and TRBJ2-1; 8 nucleotides line up with TRBD2. V lost 0 bases to trimming and J lost 9 bases; unmatched junction nucleotides: 7. The CDR3 has 15 residues. CDR1 is ENHRY, CDR2 SYGVKD, per germline. For the CDR3, the DNA is TGTGCCATCAGTGAGTCGCGGTTAGCGGGGAGTGAGCAGTTCTTC. As protein: CAISESRLAGSEQFF.

This clonotype was recorded a few times. The genes are TRBV7-8 and TRBJ1-3; D is ambiguous. The CDR3 covers 16 residues. The germline V gene has CDR1 SGHVS and CDR2 FQNEAQ. Trimming removed 1 base from V and 0 bases from J, with 10 bases in between. The CDR3 region is CASSLGSQNSGNTIYF. The CDR3 DNA reads as TGTGCCAGCAGCTTAGGATCTCAGAACTCTGGAAACACCATATATTTT.

The chain uses TRBV6-6 and TRBJ1-4; D uncertain. The V and J ends lost 7 bases and 5 bases respectively, with 14 bases between them. Germline lookup yields CDR1 MNHNY and CDR2 SVGAGI (reference sequence). The CDR3 sequence is 14 residues long. The CDR3: CASKMGRSNEKLFF. CDR3 bases: TGTGCCAGCAAAATGGGGAGATCCAATGAAAAACTGTTTTTT.

A few counts support this clonotype. The rearrangement joins TRBV11-1 to TRBJ2-3; TRBD1 might be the D (5 bases). The CDR3 runs to 15 residues. Germline V gives CDR1 SGHAT, CDR2 FQDESV (reference sequence). Trimming left V 0 bases short and J 5 bases short, with 12 bases between. CDR3 amino acids: CASSLAAGMGDTQYF. CDR3 in DNA: TGTGCCAGCAGCTTAGCGGCAGGGATGGGAGATACGCAGTATTTT.

The V gene is TRBV20-1, the J gene TRBJ2-1; D might be TRBD2 (5 bases). The CDR3 is made up of 15 amino acids. Deletions cut 6 bases from V and 6 bases from J, with 21 bases between. Germline lookup yields CDR1 DFQATT and CDR2 SNEGSKA (reference sequence). The DNA for the CDR3 is TGCAGTGCGGAGGCTCGGCAGGTTCCTCGCAATGAGCAGTTCTTC. Its protein product is CSAEARQVPRNEQFF.